This TCR beta chain stems from a study of cytomegalovirus exposure and HLA in healthy donors. The study, taken as a whole, reports: At a 0.05 false discovery rate, a later analysis found some 17,000 TCR beta sequences to be associated with HLA alleles. According to the study, roughly 160 TCR beta chains were cytomegalovirus-associated. Only CMV serostatus was available as immune exposure information. Reports showed the classifier diagnosing cytomegalovirus status with high specificity and sensitivity.

The PCR made use of 60 Vbeta and 13 Jbeta primers. Using immunoSEQ multiplex PCR, the repertoire was profiled, and TCRdb retains in-frame clones only, with some absent. The data hold 140,000 or so clones, with 82% observed a single time. V was pared by 4 bases and J by 12 bases, with 13 bases of the junction left unmatched. There are 14 residues in the CDR3. The germline gives CDR1 GTSNPN, CDR2 SVGIG (reference sequence). In regard to this clone: Its target is not known.

The chain couples TRBV30 to TRBJ2-1, with 9 bases matching TRBD2. This clonotype was sampled from a woman aged 60-70 years in good health and CMV-seropositive. The sequenced material came from PBMCs. DNA of the CDR3: TGTGCCTGGACTATTGCGGGAGGGTCACAGGCGCAGTTCTTC. Amino acid sequence: CAWTIAGGSQAQFF.